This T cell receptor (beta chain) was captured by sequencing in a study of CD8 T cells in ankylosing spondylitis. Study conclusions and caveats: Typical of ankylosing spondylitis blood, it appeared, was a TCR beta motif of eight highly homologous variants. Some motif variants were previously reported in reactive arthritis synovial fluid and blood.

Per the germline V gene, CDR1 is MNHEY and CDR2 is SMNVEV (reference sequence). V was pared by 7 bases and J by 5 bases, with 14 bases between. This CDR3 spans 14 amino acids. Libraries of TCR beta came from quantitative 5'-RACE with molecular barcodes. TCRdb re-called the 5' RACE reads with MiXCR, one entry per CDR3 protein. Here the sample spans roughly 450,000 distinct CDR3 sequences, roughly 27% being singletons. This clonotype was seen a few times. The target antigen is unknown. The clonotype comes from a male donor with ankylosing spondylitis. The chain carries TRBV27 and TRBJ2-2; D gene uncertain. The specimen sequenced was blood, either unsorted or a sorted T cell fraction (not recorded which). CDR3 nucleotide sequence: TGTGCCAGCACCCCCTGGGGTAGGACCGGGGAGCTGTTTTTT. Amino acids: CASTPWGRTGELFF.